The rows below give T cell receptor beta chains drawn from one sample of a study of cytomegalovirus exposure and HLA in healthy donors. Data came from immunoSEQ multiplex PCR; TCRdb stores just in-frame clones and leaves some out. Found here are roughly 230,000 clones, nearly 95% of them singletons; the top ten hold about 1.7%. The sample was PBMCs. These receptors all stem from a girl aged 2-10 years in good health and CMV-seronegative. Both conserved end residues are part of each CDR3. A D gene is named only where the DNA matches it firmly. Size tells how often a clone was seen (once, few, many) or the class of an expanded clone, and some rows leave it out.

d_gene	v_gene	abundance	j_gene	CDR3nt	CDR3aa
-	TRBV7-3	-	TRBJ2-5	TGTGCCAGCAGCTTAACGGGGGCAGAGACCCAGTACTTC	CASSLTGAETQYF
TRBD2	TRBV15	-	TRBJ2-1	TGTGCCACCAGCACCCGGGACTATCTAAACAATGAGCAGTTCTTC	CATSTRDYLNNEQFF
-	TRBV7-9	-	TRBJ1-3	TGTGCCAGCAGCTCGGGGGGGGCTGGAAACACCATATATTTT	CASSSGGAGNTIYF
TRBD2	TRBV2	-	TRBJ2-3	TGTGCCGGAGAGGGACTAGCAGGCACAGATACGCAGTATTTT	CAGEGLAGTDTQYF
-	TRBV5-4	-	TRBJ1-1	TGTGCCAGCAGCCTCGGCGGGAACACTGAAGCTTTCTTT	CASSLGGNTEAFF
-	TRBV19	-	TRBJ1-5	TGTGCCAGTAGCCCAATCGGACAGTCACACAATCAGCCCCAGCATTTT	CASSPIGQSHNQPQHF
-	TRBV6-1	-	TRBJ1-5	TGTGCCAGCAAGCCGCAGGGCCACAATCAGCCCCAGCATTTT	CASKPQGHNQPQHF
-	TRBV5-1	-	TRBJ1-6	TGCGCCAGCAGCTTGGATCGGCAGGGTGATTCACCCCTCCACTTT	CASSLDRQGDSPLHF
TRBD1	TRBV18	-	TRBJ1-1	TGTGCCAGCTCACCGACGGGGCAGGGGGCTAACACTGAAGCTTTCTTT	CASSPTGQGANTEAFF
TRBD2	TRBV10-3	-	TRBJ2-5	TGTGCCATCAGAACTGGACTAGCAGGGGAGACCCAGTACTTC	CAIRTGLAGETQYF
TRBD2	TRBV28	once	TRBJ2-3	TGTGCCAGCAACTTGGGGGGGAGGGCAGATACGCAGTATTTT	CASNLGGRADTQYF
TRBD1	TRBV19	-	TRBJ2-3	TGTGCCAGTAGTATAGGACAGGGCCAAGATACGCAGTATTTT	CASSIGQGQDTQYF
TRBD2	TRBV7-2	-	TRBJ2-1	TGTGCCAGCAGCTCCACTAGCGGGAGGGCCCTTGAGCAGTTCTTC	CASSSTSGRALEQFF
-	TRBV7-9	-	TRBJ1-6	TGTGCCAGCCAATCGCGCCAGGATAATTCACCCCTCCACTTT	CASQSRQDNSPLHF
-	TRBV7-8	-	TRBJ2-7	TGTGCCAGCAGCTTACCGGCGGGGTCCGAGCAGTACTTC	CASSLPAGSEQYF
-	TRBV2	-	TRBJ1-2	TGTGCCAGCAATCTGGAGGGACCATATGGCTACACCTTC	CASNLEGPYGYTF